These T cell receptor beta chains were read from a single sample in a study of shared clonotypes between healthy human individuals. Only in-frame clones appear in the TCRdb table, and some are missing; sequencing was by immunoSEQ multiplex PCR. Here the sample spans about 2 million clones, approximately 94% being singletons. Material: naive CD8+ T cells sorted from blood. The receptor set was obtained from a man aged 18 to 35 in good health. The CDR3 runs from the conserved cysteine through the conserved F or W.

CDR3aa: CSALGKESGQTNTEAFF; v_gene: TRBV29-1
CDR3aa: CASSLALGSQGMETQYF; v_gene: TRBV7-9
CDR3aa: CASSIDTDYNSPLHF; v_gene: TRBV19
CDR3aa: CASSLAVLAGGGDTQYF; v_gene: TRBV5-4
CDR3aa: CASSLISLSSYNEQFF; v_gene: TRBV11-2
CDR3aa: CASSLVAGAVNEQFF; v_gene: TRBV11-2
CDR3aa: CASSPDLEQQPSTDTQYF; v_gene: TRBV19
CDR3aa: CASSYGTLSYNEQFF; v_gene: TRBV6-6
CDR3aa: CATSSGGNIYEQYF; v_gene: TRBV15
CDR3aa: CASHPQNSYEQYF; v_gene: TRBV6-5
CDR3aa: CASSPKLGSLTYEQYF; v_gene: TRBV7-2
CDR3aa: CASSQSLPDREGLHEQYF; v_gene: TRBV4-3
CDR3aa: CASSKTTGSGANVLTF; v_gene: TRBV7-9
CDR3aa: CASSEVRQGSEKLFF; v_gene: TRBV2
CDR3aa: CASSQDGSSPYEQYF; v_gene: TRBV4-3
CDR3aa: CASSQMYLGEETQYF; v_gene: TRBV16
CDR3aa: CAWSPARGTGEKLFF; v_gene: TRBV30
CDR3aa: CASSLMPGGGSTDTQYF; v_gene: TRBV27
CDR3aa: CASSLEGRSHEQYF; v_gene: TRBV28
CDR3aa: CASSSPQAYEQYF; v_gene: TRBV7-9
CDR3aa: CASSQEGMGSPLHF; v_gene: TRBV14
CDR3aa: CASSVGDTEAFF; v_gene: TRBV2
CDR3aa: CASSTPEGPYEQYF; v_gene: TRBV6-6
CDR3aa: CASSASGTGKDGYTF; v_gene: TRBV9
CDR3aa: CASSLAQGVKHEQYF; v_gene: TRBV5-8
CDR3aa: CASSLGGHEQYF; v_gene: TRBV27
CDR3aa: CASSSNIAGGEAYTQYF; v_gene: TRBV7-2
CDR3aa: CASGETQYF; v_gene: TRBV27
CDR3aa: CASSPENSYNEQFF; v_gene: TRBV9
CDR3aa: CAWGLPLTGYYGYTF; v_gene: TRBV30
CDR3aa: CASSLVWPALLGYGYTF; v_gene: TRBV11-3
CDR3aa: CASSLGVTGPQHF; v_gene: TRBV7-9
CDR3aa: CASSYAGTEAFF; v_gene: TRBV6-5
CDR3aa: CASSPGDEQFF; v_gene: TRBV13
CDR3aa: CASSSRTSGNTGELFF; v_gene: TRBV9
CDR3aa: CASSSPAGSNSYNSPLHF; v_gene: TRBV7-9
CDR3aa: CASRFGGSVYEQYF; v_gene: TRBV27
CDR3aa: CASSLVGRYNEQFF; v_gene: TRBV5-8
CDR3aa: CASSPARSGQGDYEQYF; v_gene: TRBV5-1
CDR3aa: CASPGGDTSLGDTQYF; v_gene: TRBV2
CDR3aa: CASSTDYYYGYTF; v_gene: TRBV6-5
CDR3aa: CASSVQGVGYEQYF; v_gene: TRBV19
CDR3aa: CASRGTSGLHNEQFF; v_gene: TRBV7-8
CDR3aa: CASSQTSGGSTDTQYF; v_gene: TRBV5-6
CDR3aa: CASRGQGSNQPQHF; v_gene: TRBV27
CDR3aa: CASSDSAAGTGELFF; v_gene: TRBV10-2
CDR3aa: CSVELGQAPRETQYF; v_gene: TRBV29-1
CDR3aa: CASDLGLGVYNEQFF; v_gene: TRBV9
CDR3aa: CASSTDREGETQYF; v_gene: TRBV6-5
CDR3aa: CASSLEGPTSYNEQFF; v_gene: TRBV5-6
CDR3aa: CASSLGETYRTGELFF; v_gene: TRBV5-6
CDR3aa: CASSPGQAQETQYF; v_gene: TRBV28
CDR3aa: CASSPLLGQGLIDTQYF; v_gene: TRBV9
CDR3aa: CASSQDHGGTYNEQFF; v_gene: TRBV4-1
CDR3aa: CASSLGLAGHEQYF; v_gene: TRBV4-3
CDR3aa: CASSSVLGNTDTQYF; v_gene: TRBV2
CDR3aa: CASSQEGEGPNEQFF; v_gene: TRBV14
CDR3aa: CATLGPNTEAFF; v_gene: TRBV2
CDR3aa: CASSLAASGPYEQYF; v_gene: TRBV5-4